This T cell receptor beta chain was observed in a study of blood T cells in healthy people across ages. Study results and caveats: Diversity figures based on one million T cells were deemed too low.

The use of a sample-barcoded 5' primer and a J-beta primer mix characterized a second PCR of roughly 6 to 12 cycles. TCRdb called the 5' RACE reads again in MiXCR, with one record for every CDR3 protein. The table includes around 1,800,000 distinct CDR3 sequences, about 39% detected once. V trimming: 2 bases; J trimming: 6 bases; junction bases outside the gene matches: 16. CDR1 is LGHNA, CDR2 YSLEER, per germline. The CDR3 spans 18 residues. Concerning this clonotype: The antigen is undetermined.

Sequencing was performed on blood. The sequence came from a human donor in good health. The V gene is TRBV4-3, the J gene TRBJ2-3, with 8 positions matching TRBD2. CDR3 in DNA: TGCGCCAGCAGCCAAAATTGGATCGCGGGGGGAAGGTTTGATACGCAGTATTTT. Translating it yields CASSQNWIAGGRFDTQYF.